Shown below are 3 T cell receptor beta chains from a single sample sequenced in a study of cytomegalovirus exposure and HLA in healthy donors. A multiplex PCR was run with 60 Vbeta primers and 13 Jbeta primers. Clones were sequenced by immunoSEQ multiplex PCR, and TCRdb holds only the in-frame ones, with some missing. This sample has 98,000 or so clones, with 76% found just once. What was sequenced was PBMCs. The receptors shown here come from a man aged 35 to 55 in good health and CMV-seronegative.

CDR3 sequence: CASSLVAGVYEQYF. CDR3 nucleotide sequence: TGTGCCAGCAGCCTAGTCGCGGGTGTATACGAGCAGTACTTC. The rearrangement links TRBV5-5 to TRBJ2-7, with TRBD2 as a possible D gene (5 bases). The V end lost 4 bases, the J end lost 4 bases, and 15 bases lay between the germline ends. This CDR3 spans 14 amino acids. Germline assignment: CDR1 SGHKS and CDR2 YYEKEE (reference sequence). The variable domain in full, completed from reference TRBV5-5 and TRBJ2-7, reads DAGVTQSPTHLIKTRGQQVTLRCSPISGHKSVSWYQQVLGQGPQFIFQYYEKEERGRGNFPDRFSARQFPNYSSELNVNALLLGDSALYLCASSLVAGVYEQYFGPGTRLTVT.

This rearrangement joins TRBV28 to TRBJ2-6; TRBD1 matches at 8 bases. The CDR3 contains 17 residues. The germline gives CDR1 MDHEN, CDR2 SYDVKM. Trimming took 6 bases from V and 1 from J; bases not matched to a gene: 8. The CDR3 sequence is CASRSGTGISGANVLTF. The CDR3 coding sequence is TGTGCCAGCAGATCCGGGACAGGTATATCTGGGGCCAACGTCCTGACTTTC.

This clone was found a few times. The chain couples TRBV9 to TRBJ2-7, with D tentatively TRBD1 (6 bases). The ends were cut back, 4 bases at V and 7 bases at J, with 21 bases in the middle. This CDR3 spans 15 amino acids. CDR1 is SGDLS, CDR2 YYNGEE, per germline. CDR3 coding DNA: TGTGCCAGCAGCACAGGACAGACCCGAGCGGAGGAGCAGTACTTC. Translating it yields CASSTGQTRAEEQYF.